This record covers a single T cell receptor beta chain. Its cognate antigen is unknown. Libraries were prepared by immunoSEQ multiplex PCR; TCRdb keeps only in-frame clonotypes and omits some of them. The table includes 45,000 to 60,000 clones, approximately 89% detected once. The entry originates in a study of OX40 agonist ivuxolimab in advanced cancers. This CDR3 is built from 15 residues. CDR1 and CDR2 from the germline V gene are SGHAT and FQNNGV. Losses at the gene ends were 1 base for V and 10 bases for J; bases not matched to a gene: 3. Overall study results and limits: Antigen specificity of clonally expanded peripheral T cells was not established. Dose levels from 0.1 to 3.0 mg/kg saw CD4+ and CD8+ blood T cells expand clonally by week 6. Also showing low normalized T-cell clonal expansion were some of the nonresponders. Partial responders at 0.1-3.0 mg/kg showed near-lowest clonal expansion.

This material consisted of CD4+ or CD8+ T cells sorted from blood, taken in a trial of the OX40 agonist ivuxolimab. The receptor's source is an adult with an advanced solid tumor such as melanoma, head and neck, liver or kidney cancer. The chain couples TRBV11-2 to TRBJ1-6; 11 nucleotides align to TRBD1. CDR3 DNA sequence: TGTGCCAGCAGCTTAGTTGGGACAGGGGGATCACCCCTCCACTTT. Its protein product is CASSLVGTGGSPLHF.